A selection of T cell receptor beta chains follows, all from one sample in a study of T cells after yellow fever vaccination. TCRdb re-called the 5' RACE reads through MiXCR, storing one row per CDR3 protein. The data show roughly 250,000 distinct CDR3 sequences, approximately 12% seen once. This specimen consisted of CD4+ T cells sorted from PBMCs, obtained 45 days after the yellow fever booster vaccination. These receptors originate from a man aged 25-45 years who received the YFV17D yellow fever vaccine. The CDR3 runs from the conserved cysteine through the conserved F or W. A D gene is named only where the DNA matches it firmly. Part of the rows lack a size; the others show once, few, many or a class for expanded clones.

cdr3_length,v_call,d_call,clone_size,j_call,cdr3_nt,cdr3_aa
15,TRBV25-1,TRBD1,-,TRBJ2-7,TGTGCCAGCAGTGACCCCAGGGGGTCCCGGGGCGAGCAGTACTTC,CASSDPRGSRGEQYF
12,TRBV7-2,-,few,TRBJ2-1,TGTGCCAGCAGCACGTACAGGGAGGAGCAGTTCTTC,CASSTYREEQFF
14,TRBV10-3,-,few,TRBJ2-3,TGTGCCATCAGTCCCGGGCAAAGCACAGATACGCAGTATTTT,CAISPGQSTDTQYF
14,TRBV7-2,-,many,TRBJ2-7,TGTGCCAGCAGCTTAGGTGGTGGGTACTACGAGCAGTACTTC,CASSLGGGYYEQYF
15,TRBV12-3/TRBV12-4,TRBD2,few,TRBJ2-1,TGTGCCAGCAGTAGAATAGCGGGTCTTTACAATGAGCAGTTCTTC,CASSRIAGLYNEQFF
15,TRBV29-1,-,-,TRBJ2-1,TGCAGCGTTGAAGAGGGGAATAGGGAGAGGTTGAAAGGGTTCTTC,CSVEEGNRERLKGFF
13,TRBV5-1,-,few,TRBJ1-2,TGCGCCAGCAGCTTGGAGACTGGGTGGTTCTACACCTTC,CASSLETGWFYTF
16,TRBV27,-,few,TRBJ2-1,TGTGCCAGCAGTTTATCAGGGGGGCGGTTCTACAATGAGCAGTTCTTC,CASSLSGGRFYNEQFF
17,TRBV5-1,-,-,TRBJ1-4,TGCGCCAGCAGCTTTTCCGGGACTCCCATAGCTAATGAAAAACTGTTTTTT,CASSFSGTPIANEKLFF
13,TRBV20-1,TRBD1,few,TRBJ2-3,TGCAGTGTTGAGGACAGGAGCACAGATACGCAGTATTTT,CSVEDRSTDTQYF
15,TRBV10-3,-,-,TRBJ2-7,TGTGCCATCAGTGAGGGGGTAGCGTCGGACTACGAGCAGTACTTC,CAISEGVASDYEQYF
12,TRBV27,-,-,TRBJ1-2,TGTGCCAGCAGGAGGGAGGGCGGAGGCTACACCTTC,CASRREGGGYTF
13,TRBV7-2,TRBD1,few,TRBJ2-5,TGTGCCAGCAGCCTGGGACAGGGAGGGACCCAGTACTTC,CASSLGQGGTQYF
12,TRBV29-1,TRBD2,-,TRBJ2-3,TGCAGCGTCGCAGCGGGGACAGATACGCAGTATTTT,CSVAAGTDTQYF
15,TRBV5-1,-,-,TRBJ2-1,TGCGCCAGCAGACCTACTGACGGGATAAACAATGAGCAGTTCTTC,CASRPTDGINNEQFF
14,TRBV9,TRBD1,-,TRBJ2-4,TGTGCCAGCAGCGTATCAGGGGGCGCAGGCATTCAGTACTTC,CASSVSGGAGIQYF
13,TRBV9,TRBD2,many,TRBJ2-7,TGTGCCAGCAGCGTAGAGACTAGCGGGAGGCAGTACTTC,CASSVETSGRQYF
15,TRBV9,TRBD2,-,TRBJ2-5,TGTGCCAGCAGCGGGACTAGCGGGAGACGGGAGACCCAGTACTTC,CASSGTSGRRETQYF
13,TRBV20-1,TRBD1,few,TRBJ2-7,TGCAGTGCACCCGACAGGGCCAACTACGAGCAGTACTTC,CSAPDRANYEQYF
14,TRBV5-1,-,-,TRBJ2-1,TGCGCCAGCAGCTTGGGTAGGGCGCCATTTGATGAGTTCTTC,CASSLGRAPFDEFF
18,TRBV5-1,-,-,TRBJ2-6,TGCGCCAGCAGCCCTACGGGACTCCTCTATTCTGGGGCCAACGTCCTGACTTTC,CASSPTGLLYSGANVLTF
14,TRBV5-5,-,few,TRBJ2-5,TGTGCCAGCAGCTTGGAACCCGGGTCGTTTTTCCAGTACTTC,CASSLEPGSFFQYF
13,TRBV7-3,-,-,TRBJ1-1,TGTGCCAGCAGCCCGGTGGCGAACACTGAAGCTTTCTTT,CASSPVANTEAFF
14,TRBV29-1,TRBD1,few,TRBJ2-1,TGCAGCGTTGTAGGGGACAGGGGACTCAATGAGCAGTTCTTC,CSVVGDRGLNEQFF
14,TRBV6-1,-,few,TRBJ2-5,TGTGCCAGCAGTGGGTCCGGAACTCGGGAGACCCAGTACTTC,CASSGSGTRETQYF
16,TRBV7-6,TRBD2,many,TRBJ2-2,TGTGCCAGCAGCTTAGGGACTAGCGGGATCACCGGGGAGCTGTTTTTT,CASSLGTSGITGELFF